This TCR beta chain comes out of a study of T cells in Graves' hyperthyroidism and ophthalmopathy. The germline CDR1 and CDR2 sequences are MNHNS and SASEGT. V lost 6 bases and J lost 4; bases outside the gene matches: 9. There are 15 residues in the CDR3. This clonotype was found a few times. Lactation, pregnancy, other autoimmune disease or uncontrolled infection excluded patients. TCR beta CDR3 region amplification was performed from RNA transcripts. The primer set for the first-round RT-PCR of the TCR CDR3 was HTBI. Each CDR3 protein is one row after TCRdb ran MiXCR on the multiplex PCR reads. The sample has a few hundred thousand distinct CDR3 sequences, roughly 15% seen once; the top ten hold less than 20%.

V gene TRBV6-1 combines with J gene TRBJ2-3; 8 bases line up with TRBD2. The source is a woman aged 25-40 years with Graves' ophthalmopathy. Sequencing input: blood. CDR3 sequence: CASRPRGGRADTQYF. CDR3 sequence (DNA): TGTGCCAGCAGGCCCCGGGGGGGCCGGGCAGATACGCAGTATTTT.